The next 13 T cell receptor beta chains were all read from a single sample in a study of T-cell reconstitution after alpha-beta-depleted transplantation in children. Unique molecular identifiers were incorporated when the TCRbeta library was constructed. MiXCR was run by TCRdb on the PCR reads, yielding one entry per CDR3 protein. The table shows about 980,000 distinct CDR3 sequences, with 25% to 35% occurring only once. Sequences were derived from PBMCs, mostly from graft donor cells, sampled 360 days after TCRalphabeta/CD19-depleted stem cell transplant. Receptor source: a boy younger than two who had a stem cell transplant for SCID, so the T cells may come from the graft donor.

CDR3 amino acids: CASSDGQVNTEAFF. The CDR3 nucleotides are TGCGCCAGCAGCGATGGACAGGTAAACACTGAAGCTTTCTTT. The rearrangement uses TRBV5-1 and TRBJ1-1; 7 nucleotides match TRBD1. V lost 4 bases and J lost 2; bases outside the gene matches: 5. The CDR3 totals 14 residues. CDR1 and CDR2 (germline): SGHRS, YFSETQ.

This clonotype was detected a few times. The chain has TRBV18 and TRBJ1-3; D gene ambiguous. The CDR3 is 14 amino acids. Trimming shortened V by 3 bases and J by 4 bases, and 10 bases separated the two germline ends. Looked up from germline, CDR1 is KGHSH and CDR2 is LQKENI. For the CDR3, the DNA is TGTGCCAGCTCACCCGAAATAAGAGGAAACACCATATATTTT. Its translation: CASSPEIRGNTIYF.

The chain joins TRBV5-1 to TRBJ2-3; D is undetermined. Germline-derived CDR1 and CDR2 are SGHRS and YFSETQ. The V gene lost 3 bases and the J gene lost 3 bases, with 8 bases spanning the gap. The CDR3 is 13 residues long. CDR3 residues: CASSSWSTDTQYF. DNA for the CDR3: TGCGCCAGCAGCTCCTGGTCGACAGATACGCAGTATTTT.

This CDR3 reads CASSQTPTGPTGELFF. In DNA form, the CDR3 reads TGCGCCAGCAGCCAAACCCCGACAGGACCCACCGGGGAGCTGTTTTTT. The chain joins TRBV4-3 to TRBJ2-2, with a possible D match to TRBD1 (6 bases). Trimming removed 2 bases from V and 4 bases from J, with 14 bases in between. The CDR3 contains 16 residues. Germline V CDR1 and CDR2: LGHNA, YSLEER.

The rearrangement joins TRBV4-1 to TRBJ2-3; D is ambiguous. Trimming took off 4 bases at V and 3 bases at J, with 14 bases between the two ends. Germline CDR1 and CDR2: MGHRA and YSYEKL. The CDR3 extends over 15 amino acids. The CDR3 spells CASSRTGSRTDTQYF. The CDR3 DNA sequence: TGCGCCAGCAGCCGGACGGGCAGTAGGACAGATACGCAGTATTTT.

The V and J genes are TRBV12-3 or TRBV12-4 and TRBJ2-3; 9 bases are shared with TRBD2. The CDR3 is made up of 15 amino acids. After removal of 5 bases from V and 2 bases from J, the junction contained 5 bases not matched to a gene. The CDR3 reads CASSAGLATTDTQYF. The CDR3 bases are TGTGCCAGCAGTGCGGGACTAGCAACCACAGATACGCAGTATTTT.

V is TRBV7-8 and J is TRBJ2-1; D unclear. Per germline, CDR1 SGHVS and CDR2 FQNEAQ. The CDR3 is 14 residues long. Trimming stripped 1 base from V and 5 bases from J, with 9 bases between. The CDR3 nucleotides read TGTGCCAGCAGCTTAGAGCCTCTAAACAATGAGCAGTTCTTC. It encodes CASSLEPLNNEQFF.

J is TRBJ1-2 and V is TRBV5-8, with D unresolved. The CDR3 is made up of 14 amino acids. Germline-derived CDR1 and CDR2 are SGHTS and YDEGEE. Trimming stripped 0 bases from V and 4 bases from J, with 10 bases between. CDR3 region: CASSLVGDPYGYTF. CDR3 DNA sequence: TGTGCCAGCAGCTTGGTGGGCGACCCCTATGGCTACACCTTC.

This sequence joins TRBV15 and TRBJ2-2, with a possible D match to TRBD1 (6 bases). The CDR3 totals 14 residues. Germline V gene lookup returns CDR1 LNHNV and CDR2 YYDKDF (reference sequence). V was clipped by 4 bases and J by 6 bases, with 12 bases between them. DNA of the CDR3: TGTGCCACCAGCACGAACAGGGTCCCCGGGGAGCTGTTTTTT. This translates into CATSTNRVPGELFF.

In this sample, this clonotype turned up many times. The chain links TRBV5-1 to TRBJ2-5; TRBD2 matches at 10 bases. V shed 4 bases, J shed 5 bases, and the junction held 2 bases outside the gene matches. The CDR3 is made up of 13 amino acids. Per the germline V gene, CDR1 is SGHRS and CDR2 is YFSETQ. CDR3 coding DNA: TGCGCCAGCAGCCGTAGCGGGGGGGAGACCCAGTACTTC. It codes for CASSRSGGETQYF.

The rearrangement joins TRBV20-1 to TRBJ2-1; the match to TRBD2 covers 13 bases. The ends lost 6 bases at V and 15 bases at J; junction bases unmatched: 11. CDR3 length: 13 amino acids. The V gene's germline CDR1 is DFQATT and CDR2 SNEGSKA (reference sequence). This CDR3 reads CSATLAGGRSPFF. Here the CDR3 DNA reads TGCAGTGCAACACTAGCGGGGGGGCGATCCCCGTTCTTC.

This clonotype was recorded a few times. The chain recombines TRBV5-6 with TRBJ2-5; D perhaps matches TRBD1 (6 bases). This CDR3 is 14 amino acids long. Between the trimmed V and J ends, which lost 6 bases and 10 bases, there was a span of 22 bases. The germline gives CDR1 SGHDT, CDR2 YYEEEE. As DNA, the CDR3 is TGTGCCAGCAACCTACAGGGTCTAAGGGAAGGCCAGTACTTC. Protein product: CASNLQGLREGQYF.

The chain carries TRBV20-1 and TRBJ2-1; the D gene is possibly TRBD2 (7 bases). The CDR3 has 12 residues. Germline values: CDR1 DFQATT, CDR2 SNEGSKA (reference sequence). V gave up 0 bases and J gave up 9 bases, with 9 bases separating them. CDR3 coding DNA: TGCAGTGCTAGAGAAGGGGGGGTTGAGCAGTTCTTC. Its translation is CSAREGGVEQFF.